The clone carrying this TCR beta chain was observed many times. These data come from a study of cytomegalovirus exposure and HLA in healthy donors. The CDR3 loop spans 13 amino acids. Germline V gives CDR1 MRHNA, CDR2 SNTAGT. Between the trimmed V and J ends, which lost 6 bases and 5 bases, there was a span of 11 bases. The data were produced by immunoSEQ multiplex PCR, yet TCRdb's version contains in-frame clones alone and is incomplete. The repertoire includes 100,000 to 150,000 clones, 89% of them detected once, and 3% to 3.5% sits in the top ten. Sequenced material: PBMCs. The gene calls are TRBV6-4 and TRBJ2-1, with a weak D call TRBD1 (6 bases). The source of this sequence is a man aged 25-45 years in good health and CMV-seronegative. Here the CDR3 reads CASSETGNNEQFF. Here the CDR3 DNA reads TGTGCCAGCAGCGAAACAGGGAACAATGAGCAGTTCTTC.